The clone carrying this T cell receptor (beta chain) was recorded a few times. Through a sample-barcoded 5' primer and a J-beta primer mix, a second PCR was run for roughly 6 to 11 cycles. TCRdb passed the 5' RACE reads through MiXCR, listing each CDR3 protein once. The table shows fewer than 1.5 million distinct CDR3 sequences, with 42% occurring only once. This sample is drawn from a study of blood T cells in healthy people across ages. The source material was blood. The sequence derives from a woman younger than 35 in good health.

This CDR3 reads CASSQDFRGVEQFF. The DNA for the CDR3 is TGTGCCAGCAGCCAAGATTTTAGGGGAGTGGAGCAGTTCTTC. The J gene is TRBJ2-1, the V gene TRBV3-1; D assignment may be TRBD1 or TRBD2 (5 bases each). The CDR3 length is 14 residues. Germline V lookup: CDR1 LGHDT, CDR2 YNNKEL (reference sequence). Deletions cut 0 bases from V and 10 bases from J, with 13 bases between.